The subject of this entry is one TCR beta chain. Its specificity is not known. This sample is part of a study of T cell clones after liver transplantation. Across the whole study: A pre-transplant mixed lymphocyte reaction with TCRbeta sequencing defined graft-donor-reactive clones followed in post-transplant blood. Study-level results: Post-transplant, graft-donor-reactive CD4 TCRbeta sequences in blood dropped significantly in 5 of 8 subjects. Rather than being deleted, graft donor-reactive T cells may have moved into the graft. Low donor cell numbers restricted donor-reactive repertoire measurement in a couple of subjects.

From germline, CDR1 is SGHNT and CDR2 YYREEE (reference sequence). V shed 3 bases and J shed 3 bases, with 16 bases lying between them. CDR3 length: 16 residues. TCRdb's table, derived via immunoSEQ multiplex PCR, lists solely in-frame clones and lacks some. The sample contains some 45,000 clones, 86% of which appear only once. This chain uses TRBV5-4 with TRBJ2-1, with D perhaps TRBD2 (5 bases). The material was CD4+ T cells from blood, obtained 24 months after liver transplant. The receptor's source is a human patient who received a liver transplant. A subset of T cells may come from the graft donor. CDR3 sequence reads: CASSYPPGSDYNEQFF. The CDR3 DNA is TGTGCCAGCAGCTACCCCCCTGGGAGCGACTACAATGAGCAGTTCTTC.